The source of this TCR beta chain is a study of shared clonotypes between healthy human individuals. Findings of the study overall: The authors sampled blood alone, and tissue repertoires likely differ.

This CDR3 has 15 amino acids. V lost 0 bases and J lost 3, with 9 bases in between. Germline V gene data show CDR1 as MNHNS and CDR2 as SASEGT. Researchers ran the assay at a deep level. Genomic DNA of each subset was evenly split across several immunoSEQ plates. Libraries were prepared by immunoSEQ multiplex PCR; TCRdb keeps only in-frame clonotypes and omits some of them. This sample has 2 million to 3 million clones; 93% occur once, and the top ten carry 0.36%. Partitioning of CD4+ cells yielded a CD45RA+ naive subset and a CD45RA-negative memory subset. Concerning this clone: No antigen is known for it.

The TCR sequence derives from a man younger than 35 in good health. Some clones in this sample may be carry-over from other donors' samples. The sequencing sample was made of naive CD4+ T cells from PBMCs. Sample subset: CD45RA+ positively selected. The rearrangement joins TRBV6-1 to TRBJ1-5; D ambiguous. The DNA of the CDR3 is TGTGCCAGCAGTGAAGCAAACGTACACAATCAGCCCCAGCATTTT. It translates to CASSEANVHNQPQHF.